This T cell receptor beta chain came from a study of neoadjuvant nivolumab and ipilimumab in lung cancer. The study's findings and limits: Compared with tumor-adjacent uninvolved lung, resected tumors showed greater richness and clonality. From pretherapy to surgery, tumor richness and clonality rose with dual therapy. Higher pretherapy blood TCR richness went with higher resected-tumor richness.

There are 14 residues in the CDR3. Germline assignment: CDR1 SGHRS and CDR2 YFSETQ. The V gene lost 2 bases and the J gene lost 2 bases, with 10 bases spanning the gap. This table comes from immunoSEQ multiplex PCR, and its TCRdb copy is limited to in-frame clones, with some not included. This table holds 20,000 to 25,000 clones, approximately 86% found once. This clone is a singleton in its sample. Its antigen is not identified. The sequence was collected from an adult with non-small cell lung cancer. The material sequenced was peripheral blood, taken before neoadjuvant nivolumab, alone or with ipilimumab. J is TRBJ2-5 and V is TRBV5-1; D uncertain. The DNA of the CDR3 is TGCGCCAGCAGCTTCAGCGACGGTCAAGAGACCCAGTACTTC. Its translation is CASSFSDGQETQYF.